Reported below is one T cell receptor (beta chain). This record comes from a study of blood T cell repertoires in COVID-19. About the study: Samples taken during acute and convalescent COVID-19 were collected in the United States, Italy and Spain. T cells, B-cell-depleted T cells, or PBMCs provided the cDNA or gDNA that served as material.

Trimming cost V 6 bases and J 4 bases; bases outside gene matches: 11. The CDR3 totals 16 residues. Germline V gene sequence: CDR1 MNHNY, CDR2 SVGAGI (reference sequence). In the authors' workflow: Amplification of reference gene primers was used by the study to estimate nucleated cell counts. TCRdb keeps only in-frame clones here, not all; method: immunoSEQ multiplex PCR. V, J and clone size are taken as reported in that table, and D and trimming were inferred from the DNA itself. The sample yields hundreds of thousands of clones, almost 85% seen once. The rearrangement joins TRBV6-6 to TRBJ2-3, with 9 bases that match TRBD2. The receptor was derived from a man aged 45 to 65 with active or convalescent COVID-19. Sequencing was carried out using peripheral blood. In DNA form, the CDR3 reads TGTGCCAGCAGCCTAATCGGGACTAGCAGACCAGATACGCAGTATTTT. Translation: CASSLIGTSRPDTQYF.